This T cell receptor (beta chain) was identified during a study of OX40 agonist ivuxolimab in advanced cancers. Looking at the study overall: Ivuxolimab, an antibody that agonizes OX40 (CD134), was administered to the patients.

Concerning this clone: Its antigen remains unknown.

Using immunoSEQ multiplex PCR, the repertoire was profiled, and TCRdb retains in-frame clones only, with some absent. Among around 95,000 clones listed, 85% to 95% were seen once. Regarding the study as a whole: Blood T cells, both CD4+ and CD8+, expanded clonally by week 6 at 0.1 to 3.0 mg/kg. Low normalized T-cell clonal expansion was additionally recorded for some nonresponders.

Sampled blood was obtained at baseline, cycle 4 day 1, and cycle 7 day 1. The starting material was CD4+ or CD8+ T cells sorted from blood, obtained in a trial of the OX40 agonist ivuxolimab. This TCR came from an adult with an advanced solid tumor such as melanoma, head and neck, liver or kidney cancer.

CDR3 protein: CASSFTQQETQYF. The DNA for the CDR3 is TGTGCCAGCAGCTTTACACAACAAGAGACCCAGTACTTC. The chain is built from TRBV7-9 and TRBJ2-5, with D unclear. The CDR3 length is 13 residues. Trimming left V 3 bases short and J 2 bases short, with 7 bases between. CDR1 is SEHNR, CDR2 FQNEAQ, per germline (reference sequence). The whole variable domain, filled in from reference TRBV7-9 and TRBJ2-5, reads DTGVSQNPRHKITKRGQNVTFRCDPISEHNRLYWYRQTLGQGPEFLTYFQNEAQLEKSRLLSDRFSAERPKGSFSTLEIQRTEQGDSAMYLCASSFTQQETQYFGPGTRLLVL.